This T cell receptor (beta chain) originates from a study of control samples from healthy donors and cancer patients. CDR1 and CDR2 from the germline V gene are LNHDA and SQIVND (reference sequence). This CDR3 spans 13 amino acids. V lost 7 bases to trimming and J lost 1 base, with 9 bases between them. Sequencing used immunoSEQ multiplex PCR; TCRdb keeps in-frame clones, though not all of them. The table shows about 120,000 clones, with approximately 94% occurring only once. The count of this clone is one. The chain combines TRBV19 with TRBJ2-3; no clear D. The source material was PBMCs. The sequence derives from a man aged 50 to 59 with head and neck cancer. The CDR3 region has the DNA TGTGCCAGTACTCCGTTAGGCACAGATACGCAGTATTTT. This translates into CASTPLGTDTQYF.